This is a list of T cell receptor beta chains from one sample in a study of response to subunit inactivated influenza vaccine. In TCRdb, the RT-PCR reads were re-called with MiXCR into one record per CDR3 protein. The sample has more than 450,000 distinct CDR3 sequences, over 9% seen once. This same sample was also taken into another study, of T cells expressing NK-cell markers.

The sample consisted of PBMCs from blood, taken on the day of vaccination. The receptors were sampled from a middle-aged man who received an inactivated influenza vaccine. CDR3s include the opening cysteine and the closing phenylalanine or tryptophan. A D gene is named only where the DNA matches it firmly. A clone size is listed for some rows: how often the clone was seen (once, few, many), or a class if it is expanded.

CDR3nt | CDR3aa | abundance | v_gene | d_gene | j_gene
TGCGCCAGCAGCCAAGATCGAGCTAGCGGGGTCTACGAGCAGTACTTC | CASSQDRASGVYEQYF | . | TRBV4-3 | TRBD2 | TRBJ2-7
TGTGCCAGCAGTGAGATAAGGCGGCAAGAGACCCAGTACTTC | CASSEIRRQETQYF | . | TRBV2 | . | TRBJ2-5
TGTGCCAGCAGTGCCGGGACAGCCACAGATACGCAGTATTTT | CASSAGTATDTQYF | many | TRBV12-3/TRBV12-4 | TRBD1 | TRBJ2-3
TGTGCCACCCACGACCTAGCCAAAAACATTCAGTACTTC | CATHDLAKNIQYF | . | TRBV15 | . | TRBJ2-4
TGTGCCAGCAGCAGTTTCGAGGGCTACGAGCAGTACTTC | CASSSFEGYEQYF | . | TRBV21-1 | . | TRBJ2-7
TGTGCCTGGAGTGCCCTAGCGGGAGGGAAGTACAATGAGCAGTTCTTC | CAWSALAGGKYNEQFF | . | TRBV30 | TRBD2 | TRBJ2-1
TGTGCCAGCAGCGCGAGGAGCTCCCGCACCCTCCACTTT | CASSARSSRTLHF | many | TRBV11-2 | . | TRBJ1-6
TGTGCCCCTGGGACCAGCTCCTACAATGAGCAGTTCTTC | CAPGTSSYNEQFF | few | TRBV7-9 | . | TRBJ2-1
TGCAGTGCCGCGGGCGGCAATCAGCCCCAGCATTTT | CSAAGGNQPQHF | . | TRBV20-1 | . | TRBJ1-5
TGCGCCAGCAGGGATTGGGGGAGTGCAGATACGCAGTATTTT | CASRDWGSADTQYF | few | TRBV5-1 | . | TRBJ2-3
TGCAGCGCTGAAGGCGGGGACTCCTACGAGCAGTACTTC | CSAEGGDSYEQYF | . | TRBV29-1 | . | TRBJ2-7
TGTGCCTGGAGGGTGGATTGGGGGAACACTGAAGCTTTCTTT | CAWRVDWGNTEAFF | many | TRBV30 | . | TRBJ1-1
TGCAGCGCCCCAGGTCTCCCCCGCACAGATACGCAGTATTTT | CSAPGLPRTDTQYF | . | TRBV29-1 | . | TRBJ2-3
TGCAGTGCTGGCCCAGTAACAGGGGTTAGAGAGCAGTACTTC | CSAGPVTGVREQYF | few | TRBV20-1 | TRBD1 | TRBJ2-7
TGTGCCAGCAGCCAAACTGGACAGGGTACCTACAATGAGCAGTTCTTC | CASSQTGQGTYNEQFF | few | TRBV14 | TRBD1 | TRBJ2-1
TGCGCCAGCAGCTTGCGGAATAGTGGCTACACCTTC | CASSLRNSGYTF | . | TRBV5-1 | . | TRBJ1-2
TGTGCCAGCAGCCAGGGGACAGTTGGCCAAGAGACCCAGTACTTC | CASSQGTVGQETQYF | . | TRBV4-2 | TRBD1 | TRBJ2-5
TGTGCCAGCAACGTAGCGGCGGCCCAGGGCGAGCAGTACTTC | CASNVAAAQGEQYF | . | TRBV28 | . | TRBJ2-7
TGCAGTGCTAAACTGAGGGGGAACTCCTACAATGAGCAGTTCTTC | CSAKLRGNSYNEQFF | few | TRBV20-1 | . | TRBJ2-1
TGTGCCATCAGCAGAGGGCAGACCACGGACGAGCAGTACTTC | CAISRGQTTDEQYF | few | TRBV10-3 | . | TRBJ2-7
TGTGCCAGCAGTCCACTCGACGTTGGCAATCAGCCCCAGCATTTT | CASSPLDVGNQPQHF | many | TRBV12-3/TRBV12-4 | . | TRBJ1-5
TGCGCCAGCAGCCAAGAGGGGGGTAACTCTGGAAACACCATATATTTT | CASSQEGGNSGNTIYF | many | TRBV4-3 | . | TRBJ1-3
TGTGCCAGCAGTTGGACTAGCGCCGGGGAGCTGTTTTTT | CASSWTSAGELFF | . | TRBV2 | TRBD2 | TRBJ2-2
TGTGCCAGCAGTGTCTCCTGCTCTGGGGCCAACGTCCTGACTTTC | CASSVSCSGANVLTF | . | TRBV28 | . | TRBJ2-6
TGTGCCAGCAGCTTAGGGGACCGGAATTTAAATGAGCAGTTCTTC | CASSLGDRNLNEQFF | . | TRBV7-2 | . | TRBJ2-1
TGCAGCGTTGAAACAGCACTTAATGAAAAACTGTTTTTT | CSVETALNEKLFF | . | TRBV29-1 | . | TRBJ1-4
TGCGCCAGCAGCCCCCACCTGACAGAAGAGACCCAGTACTTC | CASSPHLTEETQYF | many | TRBV5-1 | . | TRBJ2-5
TGTGCCACCAGTAAATTATTGATAGCGGGCCAAGAGACCCAGTACTTC | CATSKLLIAGQETQYF | . | TRBV28 | TRBD2 | TRBJ2-5
TGTGCCAGCAATCCCCGGGCTGCTAGCAATCAGCCCCAGCATTTT | CASNPRAASNQPQHF | few | TRBV28 | . | TRBJ1-5
TGTGCCAGCAGCTTGGGGTCGGGGTCAGGAGGGGCCAACGTCCTGACTTTC | CASSLGSGSGGANVLTF | few | TRBV7-2 | . | TRBJ2-6
TGTGCCAGCAGCTTATACAGGGGTGACACCGGGGAGCTGTTTTTT | CASSLYRGDTGELFF | few | TRBV11-1 | TRBD1 | TRBJ2-2
TGTGCCAGCAGCTATCCGGGACAGGGGACTAGGACCCAGTACTTC | CASSYPGQGTRTQYF | many | TRBV7-2 | TRBD1 | TRBJ2-5
TGTGCCAGCAGCTTACGGCTTTTTGGAAACACCATATATTTT | CASSLRLFGNTIYF | many | TRBV5-6 | . | TRBJ1-3
TGCAGTGCTAGAGTGGTGCAGGGGACCCTCTCCTATAATTCACCCCTCCACTTT | CSARVVQGTLSYNSPLHF | . | TRBV20-1 | . | TRBJ1-6
TGTGCCAGCACCCCCGGACTAGCGGAGGCCAATGAGCAGTTCTTC | CASTPGLAEANEQFF | few | TRBV6-2/TRBV6-3 | TRBD2 | TRBJ2-1
TGTGCCAGCAACCTAGCGGGGTACGACAATGAGCAGTTCTTC | CASNLAGYDNEQFF | few | TRBV12-3/TRBV12-4 | TRBD2 | TRBJ2-1
TGCGCCAGCAGCTTGGGAACTGGGACCCAAGAGACCCAGTACTTC | CASSLGTGTQETQYF | . | TRBV5-1 | . | TRBJ2-5
TGCAGTGCGATCCAGACAAGCTACGAGCAGTACTTC | CSAIQTSYEQYF | . | TRBV20-1 | . | TRBJ2-7
TGCAGTGCTAACCCGACAGGTGGGGAAAAACTGTTTTTT | CSANPTGGEKLFF | many | TRBV20-1 | . | TRBJ1-4
TGTGCCAGCAGCCGGACAGGGGTCGATACGCAGTATTTT | CASSRTGVDTQYF | . | TRBV12-3/TRBV12-4 | TRBD1 | TRBJ2-3
TGCAGTGCTAGTGAACGGGGCTCTCTCGAGCAGTACTTC | CSASERGSLEQYF | . | TRBV20-1 | . | TRBJ2-7
TGTGCCAGCAGCCAGACTGGGGCCCAGTACTACGAGCAGTACTTC | CASSQTGAQYYEQYF | few | TRBV5-8 | . | TRBJ2-7
TGTGCCAGCAGTTACTCGGGCATCCGGCGTGAGCAGTTCTTC | CASSYSGIRREQFF | . | TRBV6-5 | . | TRBJ2-1
TGTGCCAGCAGCCAACTATGGGACAGCAATGAGCAGTTCTTC | CASSQLWDSNEQFF | . | TRBV4-2 | TRBD1 | TRBJ2-1
TGTGCCAGCAGCTTAGTGGGCAGGTCCCCGGTAGAGACCCAGTACTTC | CASSLVGRSPVETQYF | . | TRBV7-2 | . | TRBJ2-5
TGTGCCAGCAGTACAGGGGTGAACACTGAAGCTTTCTTT | CASSTGVNTEAFF | many | TRBV12-3/TRBV12-4 | TRBD1 | TRBJ1-1
TGCAGTGCCCCGGACCCAGCAGTGCAAGAGACCCAGTACTTC | CSAPDPAVQETQYF | . | TRBV20-1 | . | TRBJ2-5
TGTGCCAGCAGTTGGGCAGGGTTAGAGACCCAGTACTTC | CASSWAGLETQYF | . | TRBV6-2/TRBV6-3 | . | TRBJ2-5
TGTGCCAGCAGCTCGAGGACAGTGGGGACCGGGGAGCTGTTTTTT | CASSSRTVGTGELFF | . | TRBV7-9 | . | TRBJ2-2
TGCAGTGCTAGAGCCCAAGGACGGAAGTTTTCCTACGAGCAGTACTTC | CSARAQGRKFSYEQYF | . | TRBV20-1 | . | TRBJ2-7
TGTGCCCTCAAAGCGGGGGGGCTTTACAATGAGCAGTTCTTC | CALKAGGLYNEQFF | few | TRBV10-3 | TRBD2 | TRBJ2-1
TGTGCCAGCAGCTCCAGGGCAAGCACAGATACGCAGTATTTT | CASSSRASTDTQYF | . | TRBV7-2 | . | TRBJ2-3
TGTGCCAGCAGCTTAGTCGGCAGGGTGGGAGAGACCCAGTACTTC | CASSLVGRVGETQYF | . | TRBV7-2 | . | TRBJ2-5